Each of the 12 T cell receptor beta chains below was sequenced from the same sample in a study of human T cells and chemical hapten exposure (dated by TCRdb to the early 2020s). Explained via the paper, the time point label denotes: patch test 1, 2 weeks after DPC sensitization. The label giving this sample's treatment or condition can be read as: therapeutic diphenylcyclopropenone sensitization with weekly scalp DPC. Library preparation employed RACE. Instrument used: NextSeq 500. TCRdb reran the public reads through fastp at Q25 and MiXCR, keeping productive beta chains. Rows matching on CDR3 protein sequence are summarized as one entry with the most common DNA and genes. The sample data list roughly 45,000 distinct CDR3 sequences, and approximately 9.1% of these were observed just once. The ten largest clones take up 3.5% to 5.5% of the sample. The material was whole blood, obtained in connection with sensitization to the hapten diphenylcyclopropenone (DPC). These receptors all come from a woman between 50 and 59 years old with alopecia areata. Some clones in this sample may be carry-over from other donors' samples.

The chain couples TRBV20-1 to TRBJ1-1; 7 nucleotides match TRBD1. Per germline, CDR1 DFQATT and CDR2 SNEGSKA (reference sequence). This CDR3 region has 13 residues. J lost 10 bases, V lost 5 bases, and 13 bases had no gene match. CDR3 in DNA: TGCAGTGCTGGGAAACAGGGGAAATGGGTAGCTTTCTTT. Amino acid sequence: CSAGKQGKWVAFF.

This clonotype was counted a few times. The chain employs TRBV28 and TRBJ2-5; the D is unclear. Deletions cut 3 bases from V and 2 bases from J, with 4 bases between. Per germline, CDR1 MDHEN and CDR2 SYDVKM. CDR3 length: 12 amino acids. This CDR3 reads CASSFKQETQYF. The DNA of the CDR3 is TGTGCCAGCAGTTTCAAGCAAGAGACCCAGTACTTC.

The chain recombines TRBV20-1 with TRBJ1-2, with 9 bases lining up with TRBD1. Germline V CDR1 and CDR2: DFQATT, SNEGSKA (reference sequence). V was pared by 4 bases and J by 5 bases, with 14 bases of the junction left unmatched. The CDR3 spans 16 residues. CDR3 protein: CSATGTGSRAGYGYTF. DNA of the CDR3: TGCAGTGCTACCGGGACAGGGAGCCGGGCAGGATATGGCTACACCTTC.

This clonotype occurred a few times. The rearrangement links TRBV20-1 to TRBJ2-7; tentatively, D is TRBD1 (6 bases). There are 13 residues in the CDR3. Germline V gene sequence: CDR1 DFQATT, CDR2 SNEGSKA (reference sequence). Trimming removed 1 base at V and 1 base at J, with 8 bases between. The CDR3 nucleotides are TGCAGTGCTAGAGGACAGGTTTCCTACGAGCAGTACTTC. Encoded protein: CSARGQVSYEQYF.

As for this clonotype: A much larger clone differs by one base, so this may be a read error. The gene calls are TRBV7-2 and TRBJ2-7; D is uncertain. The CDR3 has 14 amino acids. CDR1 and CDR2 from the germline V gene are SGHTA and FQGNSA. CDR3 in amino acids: CASSLGYPSNEQYF. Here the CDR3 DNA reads TGTGCCAGCAGCTTAGGATACCCCTCCAACGAGCAGTACTTC.

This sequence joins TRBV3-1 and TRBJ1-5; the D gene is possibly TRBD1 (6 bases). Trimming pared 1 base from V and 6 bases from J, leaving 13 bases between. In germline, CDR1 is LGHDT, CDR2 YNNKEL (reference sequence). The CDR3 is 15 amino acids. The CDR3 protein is CASSQGVGGTQPQHF. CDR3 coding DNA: TGTGCCAGCAGCCAAGGGGTAGGGGGGACTCAGCCCCAGCATTTT.

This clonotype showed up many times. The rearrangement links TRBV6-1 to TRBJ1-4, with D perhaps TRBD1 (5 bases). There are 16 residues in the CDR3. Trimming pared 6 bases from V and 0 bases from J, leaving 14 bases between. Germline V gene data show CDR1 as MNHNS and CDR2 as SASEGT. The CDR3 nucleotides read TGTGCCAGCAGGCGGGGCGAAGGTTCAACTAATGAAAAACTGTTTTTT. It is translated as CASRRGEGSTNEKLFF.

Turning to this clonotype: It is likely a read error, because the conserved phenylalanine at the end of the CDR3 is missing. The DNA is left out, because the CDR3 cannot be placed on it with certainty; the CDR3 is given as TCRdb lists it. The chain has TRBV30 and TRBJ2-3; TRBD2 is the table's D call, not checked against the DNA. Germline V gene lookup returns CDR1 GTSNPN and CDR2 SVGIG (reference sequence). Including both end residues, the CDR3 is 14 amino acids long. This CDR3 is CAWSEDTGLAVIVI.

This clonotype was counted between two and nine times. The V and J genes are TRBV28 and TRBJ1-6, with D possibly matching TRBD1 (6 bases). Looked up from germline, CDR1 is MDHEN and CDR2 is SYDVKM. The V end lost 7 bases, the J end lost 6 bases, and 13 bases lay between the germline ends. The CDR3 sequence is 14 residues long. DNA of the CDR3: TGTGCCAGCACCTACAGGGAGAGTAATTCACCCCTCCACTTT. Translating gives CASTYRESNSPLHF.

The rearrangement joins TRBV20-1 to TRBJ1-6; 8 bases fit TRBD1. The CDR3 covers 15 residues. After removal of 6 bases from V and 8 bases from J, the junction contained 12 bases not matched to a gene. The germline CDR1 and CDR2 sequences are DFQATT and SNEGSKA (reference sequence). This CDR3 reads CSARTTGTGDSPLHF. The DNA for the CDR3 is TGCAGTGCCCGAACTACGGGGACAGGAGATTCACCCCTCCACTTT.

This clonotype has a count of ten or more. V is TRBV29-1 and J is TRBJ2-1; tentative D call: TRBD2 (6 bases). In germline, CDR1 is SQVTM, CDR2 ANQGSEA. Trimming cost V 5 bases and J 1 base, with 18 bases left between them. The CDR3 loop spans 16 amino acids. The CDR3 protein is CSVTIGTGVSYNEQFF. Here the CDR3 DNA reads TGCAGCGTTACAATCGGAACGGGAGTTTCCTACAATGAGCAGTTCTTC.

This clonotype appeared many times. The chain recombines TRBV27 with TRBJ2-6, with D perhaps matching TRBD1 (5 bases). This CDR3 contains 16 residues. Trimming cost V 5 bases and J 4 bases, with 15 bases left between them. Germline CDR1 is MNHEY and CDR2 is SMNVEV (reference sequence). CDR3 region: CASSLQWGSGANVLTF. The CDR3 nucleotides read TGTGCCAGCAGTCTCCAGTGGGGCTCGGGGGCCAACGTCCTGACTTTC.